This T cell receptor beta chain was sequenced in a study of technical replicates of blood from a handful of donors. Assay used: immunoSEQ multiplex PCR; TCRdb lists only in-frame clones, some missing. The sample includes about 97,000 clones, roughly 95% of them seen just once. Worth noting for this clone: At one end, the junction sequence differs from germline, possibly due to a read error.

The sample consisted of T cells isolated from PBMCs. The sequence was obtained from a human donor in good health.

Here the CDR3 DNA reads TGTGCCAGCAGCTTGGCCGGGACAGGGTTTTCCTTGTTC. It translates to CASSLAGTGFSLF. This chain uses TRBV5-6 with TRBJ2-7; TRBD1 matches 9 bases. This CDR3 region has 13 residues. CDR1 is SGHDT, CDR2 YYEEEE, per germline.